These 14 T cell receptor beta chains were all obtained from the same sample, sequenced in a study of cytomegalovirus exposure and HLA in healthy donors. The study ran its PCR with 60 Vbeta and 13 Jbeta primers. Assay used: immunoSEQ multiplex PCR; TCRdb lists only in-frame clones, some missing. The sample totals 100,000 to 150,000 clones. The sample consisted of PBMCs. The receptor source for this set is a man between 18 and 29 years old in good health and CMV-seronegative.

The rearrangement links TRBV29-1 to TRBJ2-1; a possible D gene is TRBD2 (6 bases). The germline CDR1 and CDR2 sequences are SQVTM and ANQGSEA. The V and J ends lost 7 bases and 7 bases respectively, with 11 bases between them. This CDR3 has 11 residues. CDR3 DNA sequence: TGCAGCGCGCAACGGGGGAATGAGCAGTTCTTC. Amino acid sequence: CSAQRGNEQFF.

J is TRBJ1-2 and V is TRBV18; a possible D gene is TRBD1 (5 bases). V lost 2 bases to trimming and J lost 2 bases, with 6 bases between them. CDR1 is KGHSH, CDR2 LQKENI, per germline. This CDR3 region has 13 residues. CDR3 nucleotide sequence: TGTGCCAGCTCACCAGACAGAAACTATGGCTACACCTTC. It specifies CASSPDRNYGYTF.

The chain uses TRBV19 and TRBJ2-3; 7 bases match TRBD1. Germline values: CDR1 LNHDA, CDR2 SQIVND (reference sequence). V was pared by 2 bases and J by 2 bases, with 1 base of the junction left unmatched. This CDR3 has 14 amino acids. This CDR3 is CASSITGATDTQYF. The CDR3 DNA is TGTGCCAGTAGTATAACAGGGGCCACAGATACGCAGTATTTT.

The rearrangement joins TRBV29-1 to TRBJ1-1; a weak D match, TRBD1 (5 bases). Trimming pared 7 bases from V and 4 bases from J, leaving 10 bases between. Per the germline V gene, CDR1 is SQVTM and CDR2 is ANQGSEA. The length of the CDR3 is 11 residues. CDR3 residues: CSARTITEAFF. The DNA of the CDR3 is TGCAGCGCAAGGACAATCACTGAAGCTTTCTTT. The entire variable domain, with the rest obtained from reference TRBV29-1 and TRBJ1-1, is as follows: SAVISQKPSRDICQRGTSLTIQCQVDSQVTMMFWYRQQPGQSLTLIATANQGSEATYESGFVIDKFPISRPNLTFSTLTVSNMSPEDSSIYLCSARTITEAFFGQGTRLTVV.

The chain has TRBV5-1 and TRBJ2-5; 8 bases fit TRBD1. The J call may be faulty, since TRBJ2-7 better matches the DNA end. Germline V gene lookup returns CDR1 SGHRS and CDR2 YFSETQ. The CDR3 extends over 15 amino acids. CDR3 protein: CASSIGQGISYEQYF. The CDR3 DNA reads TGCGCCAGCAGCATTGGACAGGGTATCTCCTACGAGCAGTACTTC.

V usage is TRBV6-6 and J usage is TRBJ1-1; perhaps TRBD1 as D (6 bases). The germline V gene encodes CDR1 MNHNY and CDR2 SVGAGI (reference sequence). The CDR3 length is 14 residues. V lost 2 bases, J lost 6 bases, and 13 bases lay in between. The CDR3, as DNA: TGTGCCAGCAGTTACCTTCAGGGGATTCCTGAAGCTTTCTTT. It encodes CASSYLQGIPEAFF.

The rearrangement links TRBV28 to TRBJ2-3, with 9 bases lining up with TRBD2. The length of the CDR3 is 15 residues. The ends lost 8 bases at V and 6 bases at J; junction bases unmatched: 12. Germline V gene sequence: CDR1 MDHEN, CDR2 SYDVKM. The CDR3 here is CASGRRGGRGDTQYF. The CDR3 DNA reads as TGTGCCAGCGGGCGGCGGGGGGGGCGCGGGGATACGCAGTATTTT.

V usage is TRBV7-2 and J usage is TRBJ1-2; 10 bases are a match to TRBD1. This CDR3 is built from 19 residues. CDR1 is SGHTA, CDR2 FQGNSA, per germline. The V gene end was trimmed by 5 bases and the J gene end by 5 bases; junction bases not matched to a gene: 20. The DNA for the CDR3 is TGTGCCAGCAGCCCAGAGCCGACCGGGACAGGGGACCACCTTTATGGCTACACCTTC. Its translation is CASSPEPTGTGDHLYGYTF.

This chain joins TRBV5-1 and TRBJ1-2, with D perhaps TRBD1 (6 bases). Germline CDR1 is SGHRS and CDR2 is YFSETQ. This CDR3 has 20 amino acids. Trimming took off 2 bases at V and 2 bases at J, with 28 bases between the two ends. CDR3 in DNA: TGCGCCAGCAGCTTCCCCGGGACATTCCTAAAAAGCACCTCCAACTATGGCTACACCTTC. Translated, it gives CASSFPGTFLKSTSNYGYTF. Combining the CDR3 with reference TRBV5-1 and TRBJ1-2 gives the whole variable domain KAGVTQTPRYLIKTRGQQVTLSCSPISGHRSVSWYQQTPGQGLQFLFEYFSETQRNKGNFPGRFSGRQFSNSRSEMNVSTLELGDSALYLCASSFPGTFLKSTSNYGYTFGSGTRLTVV.

The rearrangement links TRBV4-2 to TRBJ2-3; D not resolved. V lost 0 bases and J lost 2, with 12 bases in between. Looked up from germline, CDR1 is LGHNA and CDR2 is YNFKEQ. The length of the CDR3 is 16 residues. The CDR3 nucleotides read TGTGCCAGCAGCCAAGATTATGCTACAGCCACAGATACGCAGTATTTT. Translating it yields CASSQDYATATDTQYF.

The chain links TRBV5-1 to TRBJ2-2; D not certain. From germline, CDR1 is SGHRS and CDR2 YFSETQ. The germline V and J ends were trimmed by 0 bases and 5 bases, with 11 bases remaining between them. CDR3 length: 15 residues. The CDR3 reads CASSLGQLETGELFF. The CDR3 nucleotides are TGCGCCAGCAGCTTGGGTCAATTGGAGACCGGGGAGCTGTTTTTT.

The J gene is TRBJ1-4, the V gene TRBV15; tentatively, D is TRBD1 (5 bases). The CDR3 runs 15 residues. V lost 0 bases and J 5 bases, leaving 10 bases between the germline ends. The germline V gene has CDR1 LNHNV and CDR2 YYDKDF (reference sequence). The CDR3 sequence is CATSRDRAPNEKLFF. In DNA, the CDR3 is TGTGCCACCAGCAGAGACAGGGCGCCCAATGAAAAACTGTTTTTT.

A word on this clone: Germline is not matched at one junction end, which may reflect a read error. The V call is TRBV7-7, the J call TRBJ2-7; 8 positions match TRBD2. The V gene's germline CDR1 is SSHAT and CDR2 FNYEAQ (reference sequence). The CDR3 length is 13 residues. CDR3 sequence: CASSPGLDGEQCF. The DNA for the CDR3 is TGTGCCAGCAGCCCGGGACTAGATGGCGAGCAGTGCTTC.

V is TRBV18 and J is TRBJ2-1; weak D call: TRBD2 (5 bases). The V and J ends lost 3 bases and 12 bases respectively, with 18 bases between them. The CDR3 has 14 amino acids. Per the germline V gene, CDR1 is KGHSH and CDR2 is LQKENI. Here the CDR3 DNA reads TGTGCCAGCTCACCGCAACTAGACAACAAGGGGCAGTTCTTC. It encodes CASSPQLDNKGQFF.